These 19 T cell receptor beta chains were sequenced from one sample in a study of human T cells and chemical hapten exposure. Time point: pre-sensitization, week 0. Treatment specified: therapeutic diphenylcyclopropenone sensitization with weekly scalp DPC. TCRdb analysed the RACE reads with MiXCR anew, one entry per CDR3 protein. The sample shows roughly 380,000 distinct CDR3 sequences, approximately 5.1% of them seen only once. The input for sequencing was whole blood, taken in connection with sensitization to the hapten diphenylcyclopropenone (DPC). The receptors shown here come from a woman between 50 and 59 years old with alopecia areata. Some clones in this sample may be carry-over from other donors' samples.

This clonotype occurred many times. The V gene is TRBV7-2, the J gene TRBJ2-3; TRBD2 is a possible D gene (6 bases). CDR3 length: 17 residues. Looked up from germline, CDR1 is SGHTA and CDR2 is FQGNSA. V dropped 1 base and J dropped 0 bases, with 14 bases sitting between them. CDR3: CASSLVLAGPSTDTQYF. The CDR3 DNA sequence: TGTGCCAGCAGCTTAGTTCTGGCGGGGCCCAGCACAGATACGCAGTATTTT.

This clonotype was seen ten or more times. This sequence joins TRBV10-3 and TRBJ2-7, with 10 bases fitting TRBD2. The CDR3 length is 16 residues. Germline values: CDR1 ENHRY, CDR2 SYGVKD. The V gene end was trimmed by 4 bases and the J gene end by 0 bases; junction bases not matched to a gene: 6. The CDR3: CAISGLAGAFSYEQYF. CDR3 nucleotide sequence: TGTGCCATCAGTGGGCTAGCGGGGGCTTTCTCCTACGAGCAGTACTTC.

The sample holds many counts of this clonotype. The rearrangement joins TRBV27 to TRBJ2-7, with TRBD2 matching over 10 bases. V trimming: 2 bases; J trimming: 5 bases; junction bases outside the gene matches: 0. This CDR3 has 13 residues. Germline values: CDR1 MNHEY, CDR2 SMNVEV (reference sequence). CDR3 nucleotides: TGTGCCAGCAGTTTAGGGACTAGCGACGAGCAGTACTTC. Translating gives CASSLGTSDEQYF.

This clonotype was detected a few times. V usage is TRBV7-2 and J usage is TRBJ1-1; 8 bases are a match to TRBD1. CDR1 and CDR2 from the germline V gene are SGHTA and FQGNSA. Trimming cost V 5 bases and J 5 bases; bases outside gene matches: 10. This CDR3 is built from 15 residues. Here the CDR3 reads CASSVVQGVWTEAFF. CDR3 DNA: TGTGCCAGCAGCGTGGTACAGGGGGTTTGGACTGAAGCTTTCTTT.

This clonotype was observed many times. This chain connects TRBV10-2 to TRBJ1-1; 7 bases align to TRBD1. Germline values: CDR1 WSHSY, CDR2 SAAADI. V dropped 6 bases and J dropped 5; count of bases not matched to a gene: 3. This CDR3 comprises 12 residues. This CDR3 is CASRQGGTEAFF. The CDR3 DNA follows: TGCGCCAGCAGGCAGGGGGGTACTGAAGCTTTCTTT.

J is TRBJ2-1 and V is TRBV6-2 or TRBV6-3; D call uncertain. In germline, CDR1 is MNHEY, CDR2 SVGEGT. The CDR3 contains 13 residues. Deletions cut 5 bases from V and 2 bases from J, with 7 bases between. Here the CDR3 reads CASSPFPYNEQFF. As DNA, the CDR3 is TGTGCCAGCAGTCCCTTTCCCTACAATGAGCAGTTCTTC.

This clonotype was seen repeatedly, ten times or more. V usage is TRBV30 and J usage is TRBJ1-5; D uncertain. Trimming took 1 base from V and 2 from J, leaving 6 bases between them. This CDR3 contains 13 residues. The V gene's germline CDR1 is GTSNPN and CDR2 SVGIG (reference sequence). The CDR3 DNA is TGTGCCTGGAGTGCGGGTGGCAATCAGCCCCAGCATTTT. Its translation: CAWSAGGNQPQHF.

This rearrangement joins TRBV6-6 to TRBJ2-6; D is ambiguous. Trimming cost V 7 bases and J 2 bases, with 15 bases left between them. Germline V gives CDR1 MNHNY, CDR2 SVGAGI (reference sequence). The CDR3 extends over 16 amino acids. The CDR3 DNA sequence: TGTGCCAGCATAACGGAACAATCCCCTGGGGCCAACGTCCTGACTTTC. It yields the protein CASITEQSPGANVLTF.

This clonotype appeared many times. The chain uses TRBV27 and TRBJ1-1; D not certain. Per germline, CDR1 MNHEY and CDR2 SMNVEV (reference sequence). This CDR3 spans 12 amino acids. In DNA form, the CDR3 reads TGTGCTACCTACAGTGGGAACACTGAAGCTTTCTTT. Its protein is CATYSGNTEAFF.

This clonotype was seen ten or more times. V gene TRBV27 combines with J gene TRBJ1-5; D gene uncertain. CDR3 size: 12 residues. Trimming removed 7 bases from V and 4 bases from J, with 8 bases in between. Germline loops: CDR1 MNHEY, CDR2 SMNVEV (reference sequence). CDR3 in amino acids: CASKTGNQPQHF. Here the CDR3 DNA reads TGTGCCAGCAAGACGGGTAATCAGCCCCAGCATTTT.

The chain has TRBV5-1 and TRBJ1-1; D unresolved. The CDR3 consists of 14 residues. The V and J ends lost 1 base and 1 base respectively, with 8 bases between them. In germline, CDR1 is SGHRS, CDR2 YFSETQ. In nucleotides, the CDR3 is TGCGCCAGCAGCTTGCGGCCGCCGAACACTGAAGCTTTCTTT. It translates to CASSLRPPNTEAFF.

This clonotype appeared many times. This chain connects TRBV12-3 or TRBV12-4 to TRBJ1-6; 9 bases line up with TRBD1. The CDR3 contains 14 residues. With V trimmed by 5 bases and J by 10 bases, 6 bases remained unmatched. The CDR3 DNA follows: TGTGCCAGCAGTCCCGGACAGGGGCCCTCACCCCTCCACTTT. This sequence encodes CASSPGQGPSPLHF.

This chain links TRBV6-6 with TRBJ1-1; D remains ambiguous. Germline CDR1 is MNHNY and CDR2 is SVGAGI (reference sequence). The CDR3 runs to 16 residues. Deletions cut 5 bases from V and 0 bases from J, with 16 bases between. The CDR3 coding sequence is TGTGCCAGCAGTCTCGACCCAGGACCGTTGAACACTGAAGCTTTCTTT. It is translated as CASSLDPGPLNTEAFF.

The V call is TRBV4-3, the J call TRBJ2-1; D is perhaps TRBD1 (5 bases). This CDR3 is built from 14 residues. V lost 3 bases and J 1 base, leaving 7 bases between the germline ends. Germline CDR1 reads LGHNA; CDR2 reads YSLEER. The CDR3 nucleotides are TGCGCCAGCAGCCATAGGGGTTCCTACAATGAGCAGTTCTTC. Protein: CASSHRGSYNEQFF.

This clonotype has only a few counts. V is TRBV7-8 and J is TRBJ2-3; no clear D. The CDR3 contains 15 residues. CDR1 SGHVS and CDR2 FQNEAQ come from the germline V gene. V was clipped by 3 bases and J by 2 bases, with 12 bases between them. CDR3 amino acids: CASSLAQPLTDTQYF. CDR3 DNA: TGTGCCAGCAGCTTGGCGCAACCACTCACAGATACGCAGTATTTT.

This clonotype came up many times. The chain couples TRBV7-3 to TRBJ2-3; 10 nucleotides agree with TRBD2. V was clipped by 4 bases and J by 6 bases; unmatched bases: 7. The CDR3 contains 15 residues. Germline assignment: CDR1 SGHTA and CDR2 FQGTGA. Written as DNA, the CDR3 is TGTGCCAGCAGCTACAGCGGGGGGGCCTCGGATACGCAGTATTTT. Residues: CASSYSGGASDTQYF.

In its sample, this clonotype was seen many times. The genes are TRBV11-2 and TRBJ1-4; D gene unclear. Germline CDR1 SGHAT, CDR2 FQNNGV. The CDR3 runs to 12 residues. V dropped 6 bases and J dropped 11 bases, with 13 bases sitting between them. The CDR3 region is CASSSREDKLFF. Here the CDR3 DNA reads TGTGCCAGCAGTTCACGGGAGGACAAACTGTTTTTT.

The chain combines TRBV12-3 or TRBV12-4 with TRBJ2-1; D is ambiguous. The CDR3 totals 14 residues. Trimming took 3 bases from V and 3 from J, leaving 9 bases between them. CDR3 bases: TGTGCCAGCAGTTTCTCGGTAAACTACAATGAGCAGTTCTTC. It encodes CASSFSVNYNEQFF.

The V and J genes are TRBV12-3 or TRBV12-4 and TRBJ2-3; weak D call: TRBD2 (5 bases). Trimming left V 4 bases short and J 0 bases short, with 17 bases between. This CDR3 has 17 amino acids. The CDR3 loop is CASSSSLLPGSTDTQYF. The DNA for the CDR3 is TGTGCCAGCAGTTCGAGTCTCCTGCCGGGAAGCACAGATACGCAGTATTTT.